This T cell receptor beta chain emerged from a study of blood T cells in healthy people across ages. Whole-study findings and limits: No conclusive comparison of naive versus antigen-experienced cells was possible with unsorted PBMCs.

For the second PCR, which ran for 7 to 11 cycles, a sample-barcoded 5' primer and a J-beta primer mix were used. Each cDNA molecule received a tag from a template-switch adaptor that had 12 random nucleotides. MiXCR, applied by TCRdb to the 5' RACE reads, yields one record per CDR3 protein. The data show 450,000 to 700,000 distinct CDR3 sequences, 27% seen once. Germline CDR1 and CDR2: SQVTM and ANQGSEA. V was clipped by 7 bases and J by 2 bases, with 12 bases between them. CDR3 length: 12 residues. This clonotype was observed a few times. Antigen specificity is unknown. The sample comprised blood. The origin of this receptor is a woman aged 70 to 79 in good health. This sequence joins TRBV29-1 and TRBJ2-7; D perhaps matches TRBD2 (5 bases). DNA of the CDR3: TGCAGCGCAGTCGGGAATACCTACGAGCAGTACTTC. This encodes CSAVGNTYEQYF.